This TCR beta chain emerged from a study of T-cell reconstitution after alpha-beta-depleted transplantation in children. Study-level findings and limits: Expanded graft clones, several hundred of them, were reportedly the source of alpha-beta T cells about two months after transplant.

For TCRbeta, the library was prepared with unique molecular identifiers. MiXCR, run by TCRdb on the PCR reads, gives a single entry per CDR3 protein. The table lists over 200,000 distinct CDR3 sequences, approximately 17% of them singletons, with about 45% in the top ten. As for this clonotype: As yet, its antigen is unknown.

The CDR3 length is 10 residues. In germline, CDR1 is SQVTM, CDR2 ANQGSEA. Trimming took 5 bases from V and 9 from J, leaving 11 bases between them. The source material was PBMCs, mostly from graft donor cells, sampled 360 days after TCRalphabeta/CD19-depleted stem cell transplant. The TCR comes from a male patient aged 2 to 10 who had a stem cell transplant for acute lymphoblastic leukemia, so the T cells may come from the graft donor. The V gene is TRBV29-1, the J gene TRBJ2-7, with no clear D. For the CDR3, the DNA is TGCAGCGTTTCGTCGAACGGGCAGTACTTC. Translated, it gives CSVSSNGQYF.